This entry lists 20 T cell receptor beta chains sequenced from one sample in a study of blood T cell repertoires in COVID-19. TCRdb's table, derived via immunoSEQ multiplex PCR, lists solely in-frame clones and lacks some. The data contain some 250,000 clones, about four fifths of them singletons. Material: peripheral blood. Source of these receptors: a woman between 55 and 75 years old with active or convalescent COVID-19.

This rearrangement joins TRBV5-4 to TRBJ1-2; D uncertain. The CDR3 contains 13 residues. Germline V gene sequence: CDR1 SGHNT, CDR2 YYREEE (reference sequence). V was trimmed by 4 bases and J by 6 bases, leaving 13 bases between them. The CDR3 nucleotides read TGTGCCAGCAGCGGGGTGGAGGGCCATGGCTACACCTTC. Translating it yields CASSGVEGHGYTF.

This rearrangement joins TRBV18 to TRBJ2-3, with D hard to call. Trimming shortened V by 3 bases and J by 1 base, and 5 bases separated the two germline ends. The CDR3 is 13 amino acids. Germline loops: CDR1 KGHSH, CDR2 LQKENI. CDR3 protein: CASSPSGTDTQYF. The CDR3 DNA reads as TGTGCCAGCTCACCGTCCGGCACAGATACGCAGTATTTT. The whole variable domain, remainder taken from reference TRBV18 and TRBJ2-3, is NAGVMQNPRHLVRRRGQEARLRCSPMKGHSHVYWYRQLPEEGLKFMVYLQKENIIDESGMPKERFSAEFPKEGPSILRIQQVVRGDSAAYFCASSPSGTDTQYFGPGTRLTVL.

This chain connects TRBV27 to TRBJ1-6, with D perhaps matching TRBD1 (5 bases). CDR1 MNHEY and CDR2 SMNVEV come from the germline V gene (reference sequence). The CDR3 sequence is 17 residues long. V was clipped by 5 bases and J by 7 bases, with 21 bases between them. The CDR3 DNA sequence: TGTGCCAGCAGTGAAGTGGCTACGTACAGGAGAAATTCACCCCTCCACTTT. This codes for CASSEVATYRRNSPLHF.

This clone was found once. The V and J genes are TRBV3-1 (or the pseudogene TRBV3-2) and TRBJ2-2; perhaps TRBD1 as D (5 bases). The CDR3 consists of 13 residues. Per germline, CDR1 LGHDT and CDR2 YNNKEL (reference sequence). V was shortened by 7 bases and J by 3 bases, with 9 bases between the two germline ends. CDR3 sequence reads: CASTQGHTGELFF. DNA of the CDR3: TGTGCCAGCACCCAGGGCCACACCGGGGAGCTGTTTTTT.

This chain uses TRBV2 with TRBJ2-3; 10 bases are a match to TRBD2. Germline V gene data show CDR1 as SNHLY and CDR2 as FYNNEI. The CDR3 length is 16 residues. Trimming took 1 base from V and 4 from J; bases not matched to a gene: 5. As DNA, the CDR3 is TGTGCCAGCAGTGAAGGGAATAGCGGGGGGCCAGATACGCAGTATTTT. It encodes CASSEGNSGGPDTQYF.

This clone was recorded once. The CDR3 sequence is CASSPGTGNYEQYF. The CDR3 coding sequence is TGTGCCAGCTCGCCCGGGACAGGGAACTACGAGCAGTACTTC. The rearrangement joins TRBV18 to TRBJ2-7; TRBD1 matches at 9 bases. The CDR3 is 14 residues long. Trimming took 6 bases from V and 3 from J; bases not matched to a gene: 6. From germline, CDR1 is KGHSH and CDR2 LQKENI.

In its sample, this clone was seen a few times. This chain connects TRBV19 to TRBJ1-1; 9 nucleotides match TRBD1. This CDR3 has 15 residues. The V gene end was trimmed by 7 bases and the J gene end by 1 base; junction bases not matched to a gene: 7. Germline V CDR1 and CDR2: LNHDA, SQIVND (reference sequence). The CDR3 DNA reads TGTGCCAGTATCACACAGGGGGCCCAGAACACTGAAGCTTTCTTT. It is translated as CASITQGAQNTEAFF.

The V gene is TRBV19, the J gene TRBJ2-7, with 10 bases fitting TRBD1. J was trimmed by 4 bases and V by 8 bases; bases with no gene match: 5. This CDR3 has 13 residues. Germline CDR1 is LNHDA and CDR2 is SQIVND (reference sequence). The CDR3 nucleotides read TGTGCCAGTGAGGACAGGGGGACATACGAGCAGTACTTC. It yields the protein CASEDRGTYEQYF.

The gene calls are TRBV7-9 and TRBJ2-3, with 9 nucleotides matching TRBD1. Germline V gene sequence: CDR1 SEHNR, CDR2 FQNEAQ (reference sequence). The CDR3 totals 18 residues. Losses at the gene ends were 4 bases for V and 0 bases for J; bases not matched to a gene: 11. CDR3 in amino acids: CASSYPRRTGASTDTQYF. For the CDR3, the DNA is TGTGCCAGCAGCTACCCCCGCCGGACAGGGGCTAGCACAGATACGCAGTATTTT.

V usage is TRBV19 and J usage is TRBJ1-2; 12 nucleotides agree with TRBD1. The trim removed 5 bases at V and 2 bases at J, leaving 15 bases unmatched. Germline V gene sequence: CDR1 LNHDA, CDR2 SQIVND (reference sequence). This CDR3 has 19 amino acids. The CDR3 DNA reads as TGTGCCAGTAGTTCCGTCCCGGGACAGGGGGCCACTTTCAACTATGGCTACACCTTC. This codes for CASSSVPGQGATFNYGYTF.

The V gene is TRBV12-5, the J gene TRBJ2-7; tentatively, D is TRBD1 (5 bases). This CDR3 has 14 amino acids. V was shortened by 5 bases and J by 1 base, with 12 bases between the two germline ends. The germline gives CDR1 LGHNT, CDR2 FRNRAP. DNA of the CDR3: TGTGCTAGTGGTCCTACGACAGATTCCTACGAGCAGTACTTC. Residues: CASGPTTDSYEQYF.

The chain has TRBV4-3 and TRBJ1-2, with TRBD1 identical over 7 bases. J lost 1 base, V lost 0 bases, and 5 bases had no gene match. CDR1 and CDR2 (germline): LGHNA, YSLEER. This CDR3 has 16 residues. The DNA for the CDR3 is TGCGCCAGCAGCCAAGACTTATGGGACAGTAACTATGGCTACACCTTC. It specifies CASSQDLWDSNYGYTF.

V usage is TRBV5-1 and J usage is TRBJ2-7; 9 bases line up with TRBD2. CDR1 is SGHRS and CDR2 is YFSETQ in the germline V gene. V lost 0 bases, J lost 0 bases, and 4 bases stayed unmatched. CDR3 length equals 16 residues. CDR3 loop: CASSLGLAGSSYEQYF. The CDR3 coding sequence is TGCGCCAGCAGCTTGGGGCTAGCGGGGAGCTCCTACGAGCAGTACTTC.

The CDR3 protein is CASSFLNSNYGYTF. The CDR3 coding sequence is TGTGCCAGCAGTTTCCTAAATTCCAACTATGGCTACACCTTC. V usage is TRBV27 and J usage is TRBJ1-2; D is undetermined. The CDR3 consists of 14 residues. The germline gives CDR1 MNHEY, CDR2 SMNVEV (reference sequence). Between the trimmed V and J ends, which lost 3 bases and 2 bases, there was a span of 10 bases.

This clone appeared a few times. The CDR3: CASSLWSGRETQYF. For the CDR3, the DNA is TGCGCCAGCAGCTTATGGTCCGGTCGGGAGACCCAGTACTTC. The chain carries TRBV5-1 and TRBJ2-5; no firm D call. With 2 bases removed from V and 5 bases from J, the gap between germline ends came to 13 bases. Germline values: CDR1 SGHRS, CDR2 YFSETQ. This CDR3 contains 14 residues.

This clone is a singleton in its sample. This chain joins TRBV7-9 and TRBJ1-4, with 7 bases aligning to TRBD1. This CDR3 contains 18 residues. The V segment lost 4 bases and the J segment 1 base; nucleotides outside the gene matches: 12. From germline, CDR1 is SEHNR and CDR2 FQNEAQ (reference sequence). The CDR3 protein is CASSSIGQASETNEKLFF. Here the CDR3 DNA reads TGTGCCAGCAGCTCCATAGGACAGGCCTCGGAAACTAATGAAAAACTGTTTTTT. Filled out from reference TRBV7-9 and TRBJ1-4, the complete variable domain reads DTGVSQNPRHKITKRGQNVTFRCDPISEHNRLYWYRQTLGQGPEFLTYFQNEAQLEKSRLLSDRFSAERPKGSFSTLEIQRTEQGDSAMYLCASSSIGQASETNEKLFFGSGTQLSVL.

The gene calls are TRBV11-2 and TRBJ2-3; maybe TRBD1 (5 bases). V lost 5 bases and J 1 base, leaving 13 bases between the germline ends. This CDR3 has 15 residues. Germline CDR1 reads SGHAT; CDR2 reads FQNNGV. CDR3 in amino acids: CASSGHLWGTDTQYF. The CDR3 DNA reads TGTGCCAGCAGCGGACACCTCTGGGGCACAGATACGCAGTATTTT.

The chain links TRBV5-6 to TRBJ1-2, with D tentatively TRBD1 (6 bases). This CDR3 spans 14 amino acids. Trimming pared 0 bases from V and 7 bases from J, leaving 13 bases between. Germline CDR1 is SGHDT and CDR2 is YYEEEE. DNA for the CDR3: TGTGCCAGCAGCTTGGCCCCCACAGGGACTGGCTACACCTTC. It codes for CASSLAPTGTGYTF.

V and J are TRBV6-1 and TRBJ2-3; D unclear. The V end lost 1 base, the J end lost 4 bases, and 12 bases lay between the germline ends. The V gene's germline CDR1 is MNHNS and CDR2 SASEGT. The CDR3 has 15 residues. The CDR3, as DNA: TGTGCCAGCAGTGAAGGGGCCCAGAAGTCAGATACGCAGTATTTT. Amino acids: CASSEGAQKSDTQYF.

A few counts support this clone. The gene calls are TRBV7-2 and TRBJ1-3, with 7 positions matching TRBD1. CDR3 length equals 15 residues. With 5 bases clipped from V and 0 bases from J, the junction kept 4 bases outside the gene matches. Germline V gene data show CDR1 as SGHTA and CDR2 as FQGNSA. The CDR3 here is CASSRDRDSGNTIYF. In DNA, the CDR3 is TGTGCCAGCAGCCGCGACAGGGACTCTGGAAACACCATATATTTT.